The 22 T cell receptor beta chains listed next were all sequenced from one sample in a study of blood T cell repertoires in COVID-19. Using immunoSEQ multiplex PCR, the repertoire was profiled, and TCRdb retains in-frame clones only, with some absent. The sample contains around 140,000 clones, 60% to 85% of which appear only once. Sequences were obtained from peripheral blood. Receptor source: a woman of 80 years or more with active or convalescent COVID-19.

The J gene is TRBJ1-2, the V gene TRBV12-3 or TRBV12-4; D not certain. Trimming cost V 3 bases and J 6 bases, with 8 bases left between them. This CDR3 has 12 residues. The CDR3 spells CASSFPGNGYTF. The CDR3 coding sequence is TGTGCCAGCAGTTTCCCGGGGAATGGCTACACCTTC.

This rearrangement joins TRBV5-1 to TRBJ2-7, with D maybe TRBD2 (6 bases). The CDR3 consists of 14 residues. The germline V and J ends were trimmed by 5 bases and 2 bases, with 14 bases remaining between them. The germline V gene has CDR1 SGHRS and CDR2 YFSETQ. The CDR3 loop reads CASRSGGSTYEQYF. CDR3 sequence (DNA): TGCGCCAGCAGATCCGGGGGTTCTACCTACGAGCAGTACTTC.

V is TRBV20-1 and J is TRBJ2-7; 7 nucleotides align to TRBD2. CDR1 DFQATT and CDR2 SNEGSKA come from the germline V gene (reference sequence). J lost 6 bases, V lost 3 bases, and 8 bases had no gene match. The CDR3 is made up of 13 amino acids. The chain's CDR3 is CSASGGGGLEQYF. The CDR3 DNA reads as TGCAGTGCTAGTGGTGGGGGAGGGCTCGAGCAGTACTTC.

This sequence joins TRBV30 and TRBJ1-1, with a tentative D call TRBD1 (5 bases). Germline assignment: CDR1 GTSNPN and CDR2 SVGIG (reference sequence). This CDR3 is built from 13 residues. Deletions cut 0 bases from V and 9 bases from J, with 14 bases between. The CDR3 region is CAWSVGHFTKAFF. CDR3 DNA sequence: TGTGCCTGGAGTGTGGGGCACTTTACTAAAGCTTTCTTT.

This chain joins TRBV28 and TRBJ1-4; no definite D call. This CDR3 comprises 12 residues. CDR1 and CDR2 (germline): MDHEN, SYDVKM. Trimming removed 7 bases from V and 8 bases from J, with 11 bases in between. CDR3 residues: CASNWGDEKLFF. In DNA, the CDR3 is TGTGCCAGCAACTGGGGAGACGAAAAACTGTTTTTT. Filled out from reference TRBV28 and TRBJ1-4, the complete variable domain reads DVKVTQSSRYLVKRTGEKVFLECVQDMDHENMFWYRQDPGLGLRLIYFSYDVKMKEKGDIPEGYSVSREKKERFSLILESASTNQTSMYLCASNWGDEKLFFGSGTQLSVL.

This chain joins TRBV6-1 and TRBJ1-6; weak D call: TRBD1 (6 bases). The CDR3 spans 14 residues. Looked up from germline, CDR1 is MNHNS and CDR2 is SASEGT. Trimming pared 6 bases from V and 7 bases from J, leaving 13 bases between. The CDR3: CASSRDRRNSPLHF. DNA of the CDR3: TGTGCCAGCAGCCGAGACAGGAGAAATTCACCCCTCCACTTT.

The gene calls are TRBV6-5 and TRBJ1-2, with 9 bases matching TRBD1. Trimming took 6 bases from V and 8 from J; bases not matched to a gene: 10. The germline CDR1 and CDR2 sequences are MNHEY and SVGAGI. The CDR3 contains 14 residues. CDR3 amino acids: CASRQSGTGRGYTF. In DNA, the CDR3 is TGTGCCAGCAGGCAATCCGGGACAGGGCGAGGCTACACCTTC.

The chain employs TRBV19 and TRBJ2-7; 8 bases agree with TRBD1. The CDR3 is made up of 14 amino acids. Germline assignment: CDR1 LNHDA and CDR2 SQIVND (reference sequence). V dropped 4 bases and J dropped 5; count of bases not matched to a gene: 7. CDR3 in amino acids: CASSTGTGDNEQYF. The CDR3 region has the DNA TGTGCCAGTAGTACCGGGACAGGTGATAACGAGCAGTACTTC.

The chain has TRBV19 and TRBJ1-3; 7 nucleotides line up with TRBD1. Germline CDR1 reads LNHDA; CDR2 reads SQIVND (reference sequence). There are 15 residues in the CDR3. V gave up 3 bases and J gave up 2 bases; unmatched junction bases: 4. The CDR3: CASSMTGMAGNTIYF. The CDR3 bases are TGTGCCAGTAGTATGACAGGGATGGCTGGAAACACCATATATTTT.

This clone has only a few counts. The genes are TRBV7-9 and TRBJ1-3; possibly TRBD1 for D (6 bases). V gave up 6 bases and J gave up 0 bases, with 15 bases separating them. Germline CDR1 SEHNR, CDR2 FQNEAQ (reference sequence). This CDR3 comprises 16 residues. The DNA of the CDR3 is TGTGCCAGCAGGTCAACAGGGTTGGCCTCTGGAAACACCATATATTTT. Protein sequence: CASRSTGLASGNTIYF. The entire variable domain, with the rest obtained from reference TRBV7-9 and TRBJ1-3, is as follows: DTGVSQNPRHKITKRGQNVTFRCDPISEHNRLYWYRQTLGQGPEFLTYFQNEAQLEKSRLLSDRFSAERPKGSFSTLEIQRTEQGDSAMYLCASRSTGLASGNTIYFGEGSWLTVV.

This clone appeared a few times. The chain couples TRBV6-5 to TRBJ2-7; TRBD1 matches 9 bases. The CDR3 loop spans 15 amino acids. Germline V gene lookup returns CDR1 MNHEY and CDR2 SVGAGI. V lost 1 base to trimming and J lost 7 bases; unmatched junction nucleotides: 8. For the CDR3, the DNA is TGTGCCAGCAGTTACTTGGGACAGGGCCTATGGGAGCAGTACTTC. Translation: CASSYLGQGLWEQYF.

This rearrangement joins TRBV4-3 to TRBJ1-2, with a tentative D call TRBD1 (5 bases). Trimming removed 4 bases at V and 1 base at J, with 13 bases between. The CDR3 runs 15 residues. CDR1 LGHNA and CDR2 YSLEER come from the germline V gene. The CDR3, as DNA: TGCGCCAGCAGCCCAACGGGGGGAAGTAACTATGGCTACACCTTC. Protein: CASSPTGGSNYGYTF.

The chain couples TRBV28 to TRBJ2-2, with 11 bases fitting TRBD2. The CDR3 covers 16 residues. After removal of 6 bases from V and 1 base from J, the junction contained 4 bases not matched to a gene. The germline CDR1 and CDR2 sequences are MDHEN and SYDVKM. The CDR3: CASSVLAGVNTGELFF. CDR3 nucleotide sequence: TGTGCCAGCAGCGTACTAGCGGGGGTGAACACCGGGGAGCTGTTTTTT.

This rearrangement joins TRBV15 to TRBJ1-6; the D gene is possibly TRBD1 (5 bases). V shed 0 bases and J shed 7 bases, with 16 bases lying between them. CDR1 and CDR2 (germline): LNHNV, YYDKDF (reference sequence). This CDR3 comprises 17 residues. The CDR3 loop reads CATSRDAGGVVNSPLHF. In DNA form, the CDR3 reads TGTGCCACCAGCAGAGATGCTGGGGGGGTAGTAAATTCACCCCTCCACTTT.

This chain uses TRBV15 with TRBJ2-5; maybe TRBD1 (5 bases). V lost 2 bases and J lost 4, with 14 bases in between. There are 15 residues in the CDR3. Per germline, CDR1 LNHNV and CDR2 YYDKDF (reference sequence). In DNA, the CDR3 is TGTGCCACCAGCAGATCTCAGGGTTCCCGAGAGACCCAGTACTTC. Translation: CATSRSQGSRETQYF. Drawing the rest from reference TRBV15 and TRBJ2-5, the complete variable domain is DAMVIQNPRYQVTQFGKPVTLSCSQTLNHNVMYWYQQKSSQAPKLLFHYYDKDFNNEADTPDNFQSRRPNTSFCFLDIRSPGLGDTAMYLCATSRSQGSRETQYFGPGTRLLVL.

This clone is termed medium-sized. V gene TRBV6-4 combines with J gene TRBJ2-2, with TRBD1 as a possible D gene (5 bases). The germline CDR1 and CDR2 sequences are MRHNA and SNTAGT. This CDR3 contains 14 residues. V dropped 6 bases and J dropped 3 bases, with 11 bases sitting between them. CDR3 nucleotide sequence: TGTGCCAGCAGCGACAGAGTACACACCGGGGAGCTGTTTTTT. Amino acids: CASSDRVHTGELFF.

The chain has TRBV2 and TRBJ2-7, with D perhaps TRBD2 (5 bases). The germline CDR1 and CDR2 sequences are SNHLY and FYNNEI. This CDR3 comprises 11 residues. V lost 8 bases and J lost 6, with 11 bases in between. The CDR3 loop reads CASVRVGEQYF. The DNA for the CDR3 is TGTGCCAGCGTGAGGGTAGGCGAGCAGTACTTC.

The chain is built from TRBV30 and TRBJ1-4; a weak D match, TRBD1 (6 bases). The V and J ends lost 3 bases and 4 bases respectively, with 12 bases between them. CDR3 length equals 14 residues. The germline gives CDR1 GTSNPN, CDR2 SVGIG (reference sequence). Here the CDR3 DNA reads TGTGCCTGGAGCGAGGACAGCTTTAATGAAAAACTGTTTTTT. Translation: CAWSEDSFNEKLFF. Complete variable domain (other parts from reference TRBV30 and TRBJ1-4): SQTIHQWPATLVQPVGSPLSLECTVEGTSNPNLYWYRQAAGRGLQLLFYSVGIGQISSEVPQNLSASRPQDRQFILSSKKLLLSDSGFYLCAWSEDSFNEKLFFGSGTQLSVL.

V usage is TRBV12-3 or TRBV12-4 and J usage is TRBJ2-5, with D uncertain. V lost 3 bases and J lost 4, with 3 bases in between. This CDR3 contains 11 residues. CDR3 in amino acids: CASSFRETQYF. The DNA of the CDR3 is TGTGCCAGCAGTTTTCGAGAGACCCAGTACTTC.

V gene TRBV6-6 combines with J gene TRBJ1-3, with TRBD1 as a possible D gene (6 bases). The germline V gene encodes CDR1 MNHNY and CDR2 SVGAGI (reference sequence). V dropped 6 bases and J dropped 4 bases, with 19 bases sitting between them. This CDR3 comprises 16 residues. CDR3 in DNA: TGTGCCAGCAGATTCAACCAGGACAGAGCGGGAAACACCATATATTTT. It specifies CASRFNQDRAGNTIYF.

This sequence joins TRBV7-8 and TRBJ2-2; D perhaps matches TRBD2 (6 bases). The CDR3 has 20 residues. Deletions cut 2 bases from V and 2 bases from J, with 24 bases between. Germline CDR1 and CDR2: SGHVS and FQNEAQ. CDR3 sequence reads: CASSLSIFPGRNPNTGELFF. The CDR3 DNA reads TGTGCCAGCAGCTTATCTATTTTTCCGGGGAGGAACCCTAACACCGGGGAGCTGTTTTTT.

This rearrangement joins TRBV11-2 to TRBJ1-6, with D tentatively TRBD1 (5 bases). CDR1 SGHAT and CDR2 FQNNGV come from the germline V gene. V was shortened by 3 bases and J by 7 bases, with 13 bases between the two germline ends. This CDR3 comprises 15 residues. This CDR3 is CASSFQGTGNSPLHF. The CDR3 bases are TGTGCCAGCAGCTTCCAAGGGACTGGAAATTCACCCCTCCACTTT.